This record concerns one TCR beta chain sequence. What it binds is unknown. One entry per CDR3 protein, called by TCRdb with MiXCR from the multiplex PCR reads. This sample yields roughly 110,000 distinct CDR3 sequences, of which less than 40% are seen a single time; approximately 6% belongs to the top ten. Samples came from axillary lymph nodes draining the breast cancer. The data derive from a study of breast tumors, draining lymph nodes, adjacent tissues. General observations from the study: Data fit most tumor T cells coming from lymph node, expanding in tumor. Data only fit, rather than demonstrated, lymph node origin of most tumor T cells.

In germline, CDR1 is MDHEN, CDR2 SYDVKM. There are 12 residues in the CDR3. The V and J ends lost 6 bases and 9 bases, in that order; junction bases with no gene match: 5. Input material: axillary lymph node tissue. The source is a female donor with breast cancer. Some clones in this sample may be carry-over from other donors' samples. The V gene is TRBV28, the J gene TRBJ2-1, with 7 bases matching TRBD1. The CDR3 here is CASSLTGLEQFF. CDR3 bases: TGTGCCAGCAGCCTGACAGGGCTTGAGCAGTTCTTC.